Listed here are 20 T cell receptor beta chains from one sample, sequenced in a study of shared clonotypes between healthy human individuals. Assay used: immunoSEQ multiplex PCR; TCRdb lists only in-frame clones, some missing. The sample holds millions of clones, 95% seen once. The sequencing sample was made of naive CD4+ T cells sorted from blood. Subset indicated: CD45RA+ positively selected. The receptor set was obtained from a man aged 18 to 35 in good health.

The chain uses TRBV30 and TRBJ2-2; 7 nucleotides align to TRBD2. CDR1 is GTSNPN and CDR2 is SVGIG in the germline V gene (reference sequence). The V segment lost 2 bases and the J segment 6 bases; nucleotides outside the gene matches: 12. CDR3 length equals 16 residues. CDR3 nucleotide sequence: TGTGCCTGGAGTCCTGACTGGTCCGCGGGGGCCGGGGAGCTGTTTTTT. Protein sequence: CAWSPDWSAGAGELFF.

This chain connects TRBV6-5 to TRBJ2-7, with D possibly matching TRBD1 (6 bases). Germline values: CDR1 MNHEY, CDR2 SVGAGI. Trimming took 6 bases from V and 3 from J, leaving 12 bases between them. CDR3 size: 13 residues. CDR3 nucleotides: TGTGCCAGCAGCCGGGACACTGGCTACGAGCAGTACTTC. Its translation: CASSRDTGYEQYF.

V usage is TRBV5-4 and J usage is TRBJ2-3, with a tentative D call TRBD2 (7 bases). The CDR3 runs to 14 residues. The ends were cut back, 0 bases at V and 9 bases at J, with 14 bases in the middle. The germline V gene has CDR1 SGHNT and CDR2 YYREEE (reference sequence). CDR3 loop: CASSLALGGATQYF. In nucleotides, the CDR3 is TGTGCCAGCAGCTTGGCCCTGGGGGGGGCCACGCAGTATTTT.

The chain combines TRBV10-2 with TRBJ1-4, with TRBD1 identical over 9 bases. CDR1 is WSHSY and CDR2 is SAAADI in the germline V gene. The V gene end was trimmed by 5 bases and the J gene end by 7 bases; junction bases not matched to a gene: 5. The CDR3 runs 14 residues. The CDR3 DNA follows: TGCGCCAGCAGTTGGACAGGGGTGGGTGAAAAACTGTTTTTT. This sequence encodes CASSWTGVGEKLFF.

V and J are TRBV5-8 and TRBJ2-1; the D gene is possibly TRBD2 (5 bases). Looked up from germline, CDR1 is SGHTS and CDR2 is YDEGEE. Deletions cut 0 bases from V and 1 base from J, with 11 bases between. The CDR3 runs to 16 residues. CDR3 in amino acids: CASSLVLGVSYNEQFF. In DNA form, the CDR3 reads TGTGCCAGCAGCTTGGTTCTGGGAGTTTCCTACAATGAGCAGTTCTTC.

The CDR3 here is CASSALGVAKNIQYF. Written as DNA, the CDR3 is TGTGCCAGCAGTGCTCTGGGTGTAGCCAAAAACATTCAGTACTTC. This rearrangement joins TRBV2 to TRBJ2-4; D unresolved. CDR1 is SNHLY and CDR2 is FYNNEI in the germline V gene. V was shortened by 4 bases and J by 0 bases, with 10 bases between the two germline ends. The CDR3 length is 15 residues.

V and J are TRBV21-1 and TRBJ2-2; TRBD1 is the table's D call and was not checked against the DNA. TRBV21-1 is reported as a pseudogene. This CDR3 is 13 amino acids long. CDR3 coding DNA: TGTGCCACCAGTCGGACAGTCCCGAAGGAGCTGTTTTTT. Residues: CATSRTVPKELFF.

As to this clone: Other DNA sequences in this specimen translate into the identical CDR3. DNA of the CDR3: TGTGCCTGGAGCGGGGGGGCGCGCAATCAGCCCCAGCATTTT. Amino acid sequence: CAWSGGARNQPQHF. The chain carries TRBV30 and TRBJ1-5, with D possibly being TRBD1 (6 bases). There are 14 residues in the CDR3. Germline V gives CDR1 GTSNPN, CDR2 SVGIG (reference sequence). V was clipped by 3 bases and J by 2 bases, with 11 bases between them.

The CDR3 DNA sequence: TGTGCCAGTAGTATTAATCCCACTCGGAGCACAGATACGCAGTATTTT. Translation gives CASSINPTRSTDTQYF. The V gene is TRBV19, the J gene TRBJ2-3; D not resolved. The CDR3 consists of 16 residues. The germline V gene has CDR1 LNHDA and CDR2 SQIVND (reference sequence). V was pared by 3 bases and J by 0 bases, with 13 bases between.

V gene TRBV6-5 combines with J gene TRBJ1-3; no reliable D call. The V end was cut by 5 bases, the J end by 0 bases, with 8 bases between. Per the germline V gene, CDR1 is MNHEY and CDR2 is SVGAGI. The CDR3 is 14 amino acids. The CDR3 loop is CASSRRASGNTIYF. The CDR3, as DNA: TGTGCCAGCAGTCGGAGAGCCTCTGGAAACACCATATATTTT.

The gene calls are TRBV11-3 and TRBJ2-2; either TRBD1 or TRBD2 may fit D (5 bases each). With 0 bases removed from V and 7 bases from J, the gap between germline ends came to 12 bases. CDR3 length: 15 residues. Germline V CDR1 and CDR2: SGHNT, YENEEA. The DNA for the CDR3 is TGTGCCAGCAGCTTAGATCCTCCAGGGAGCGGGGAGCTGTTTTTT. It specifies CASSLDPPGSGELFF. The full variable domain, in which reference TRBV11-3 and TRBJ2-2 provide the parts outside the CDR3, is EAGVVQSPRYKIIEKKQPVAFWCNPISGHNTLYWYLQNLGQGPELLIRYENEEAVDDSQLPKDRFSAERLKGVDSTLKIQPAELGDSAVYLCASSLDPPGSGELFFGEGSRLTVL.

The CDR3 is CASSLYRSGYTF. The DNA for the CDR3 is TGTGCCAGCAGTTTATACAGGAGTGGCTACACCTTC. The chain recombines TRBV28 with TRBJ1-2; D possibly corresponds to TRBD1 (5 bases). Germline CDR1 and CDR2: MDHEN and SYDVKM. V was shortened by 1 base and J by 7 bases, with 7 bases between the two germline ends. The CDR3 is 12 residues long.

On this clone itself: A much larger clone differs from this one at a single base, so this may be a read error. The chain combines TRBV20-1 with TRBJ1-1; D gene unclear. The CDR3 sequence is 11 residues long. V shed 7 bases and J shed 3 bases, with 9 bases lying between them. Germline V gene lookup returns CDR1 DFQATT and CDR2 SNEGSKA (reference sequence). The CDR3 nucleotides are TGCAGTGGCCAGGAGGACACTGAAGCTTTCTTT. Translated, it gives CSGQEDTEAFF.

This rearrangement joins TRBV25-1 to TRBJ1-2; D might be TRBD1 (5 bases). Germline CDR1 MGHDK, CDR2 SYGVNS. The germline V and J ends were trimmed by 3 bases and 4 bases, with 9 bases remaining between them. CDR3 length: 13 residues. CDR3 amino acids: CASSDGTAYGYTF. The CDR3 coding sequence is TGTGCCAGCAGTGACGGGACTGCCTATGGCTACACCTTC.

This rearrangement joins TRBV29-1 to TRBJ2-5; D gene unclear. Germline CDR1 and CDR2: SQVTM and ANQGSEA. The germline V and J ends were trimmed by 5 bases and 4 bases, with 17 bases remaining between them. The CDR3 runs 14 residues. The CDR3 DNA sequence: TGCAGCGTTAAGGGAAAACTCCGAAGAGAGACCCAGTACTTC. Protein product: CSVKGKLRRETQYF.

This chain connects TRBV28 to TRBJ1-6; possible D gene TRBD1, 5 bases. V shed 6 bases and J shed 4 bases, with 16 bases lying between them. Looked up from germline, CDR1 is MDHEN and CDR2 is SYDVKM. The CDR3 extends over 16 amino acids. The CDR3 protein is CASSPGGGQYNSPLHF. The DNA of the CDR3 is TGTGCCAGCAGCCCCGGCGGGGGTCAATATAATTCACCCCTCCACTTT.

V is TRBV5-4 and J is TRBJ2-1, with D perhaps TRBD2 (6 bases). The CDR3 loop spans 15 amino acids. With 2 bases removed from V and 6 bases from J, the gap between germline ends came to 15 bases. Germline V lookup: CDR1 SGHNT, CDR2 YYREEE (reference sequence). The CDR3 bases are TGTGCCAGCAGCTTATCGGGACTCTCAACCAATGAGCAGTTCTTC. This codes for CASSLSGLSTNEQFF.

This chain joins TRBV5-6 and TRBJ1-3; D may be TRBD1 (6 bases). V shed 2 bases and J shed 0 bases, with 12 bases lying between them. This CDR3 comprises 16 residues. Germline CDR1 and CDR2: SGHDT and YYEEEE. The CDR3 here is CASSLGQPISGNTIYF. DNA of the CDR3: TGTGCCAGCAGCTTAGGACAGCCCATCTCTGGAAACACCATATATTTT.

The V gene is TRBV30, the J gene TRBJ2-7, with 9 nucleotides matching TRBD2. J was trimmed by 12 bases and V by 3 bases; bases with no gene match: 9. CDR1 GTSNPN and CDR2 SVGIG come from the germline V gene (reference sequence). There are 12 residues in the CDR3. Written as DNA, the CDR3 is TGTGCCTGGAGCCCCACTAGCGGGTCAAGGTACTTC. This sequence encodes CAWSPTSGSRYF. Complete variable domain (other parts from reference TRBV30 and TRBJ2-7): SQTIHQWPATLVQPVGSPLSLECTVEGTSNPNLYWYRQAAGRGLQLLFYSVGIGQISSEVPQNLSASRPQDRQFILSSKKLLLSDSGFYLCAWSPTSGSRYFGPGTRLTVT.

J is TRBJ2-3 and V is TRBV5-1, with TRBD2 matching 7 bases. V lost 4 bases and J lost 0; bases outside the gene matches: 11. CDR1 SGHRS and CDR2 YFSETQ come from the germline V gene. The CDR3 sequence is 17 residues long. This CDR3 is CASSLLPSGASTDTQYF. CDR3 bases: TGCGCCAGCAGCCTGTTACCCAGCGGGGCTAGCACAGATACGCAGTATTTT.